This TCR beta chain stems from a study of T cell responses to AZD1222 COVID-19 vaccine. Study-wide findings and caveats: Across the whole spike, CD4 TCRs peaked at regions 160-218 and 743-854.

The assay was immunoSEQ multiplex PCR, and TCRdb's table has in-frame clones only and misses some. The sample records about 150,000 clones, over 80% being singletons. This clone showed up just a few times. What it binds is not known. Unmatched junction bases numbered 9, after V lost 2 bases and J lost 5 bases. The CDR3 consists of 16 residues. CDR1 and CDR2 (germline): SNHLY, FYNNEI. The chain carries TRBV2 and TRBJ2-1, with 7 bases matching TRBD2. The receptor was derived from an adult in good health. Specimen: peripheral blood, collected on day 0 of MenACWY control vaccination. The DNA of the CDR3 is TGTGCCAGCAGTGAAATATCGGGGGGTGATGACAATGAGCAGTTCTTC. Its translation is CASSEISGGDDNEQFF.